This TCR beta chain was sequenced in a study of blood T cells in healthy people across ages. Study context: About one barcoded TCR beta cDNA was captured per two T cells. Study-wide results and limits: Long-lived donors exceeded aged donors in naive CD4+ cells and diversity.

The people who gave samples were healthy Caucasians from Russia, aged roughly 6 to 100. Total RNA, at least 6 micrograms per sample, was extracted from PBMCs. Combining a sample-barcoded 5' primer with a J-beta primer mix, a second PCR ran for 7 to 11 cycles. TCRdb re-called the 5' RACE reads through MiXCR, storing one row per CDR3 protein. In the table there are 1,500,000 or so distinct CDR3 sequences, 59% of which are singletons. This clonotype was detected only once. Its matching antigen is unknown. The clonotype was recovered from a man in his late teens or twenties in good health. The specimen was blood.

Written as DNA, the CDR3 is TGTGCCAGCAGTGAACGCAGGGGGCAAGGAGAAAAACTGTTTTTT. Protein: CASSERRGQGEKLFF. The gene calls are TRBV25-1 and TRBJ1-4; TRBD1 matches at 8 bases. The CDR3 sequence is 15 residues long. V lost 2 bases and J lost 8; bases outside the gene matches: 7. CDR1 MGHDK and CDR2 SYGVNS come from the germline V gene.